One sample yielded the 4 T cell receptor beta chains listed below, sequenced in a study of beta chain features in type 1 diabetes. The entirety of the isolated RNA underwent reverse transcription, so expressed TCRB transcripts were sequenced. Only in-frame clones appear in the TCRdb table, and some are missing; sequencing was by immunoSEQ multiplex PCR. This sample has roughly 230,000 clones, with 7.5% to 10% found just once. The sequenced sample was naive CD4+ T cells from blood. The receptors originated from a woman aged 18-30 years in good health.

This chain connects TRBV13 to TRBJ2-2, with D perhaps TRBD1 (5 bases). The CDR3 consists of 17 residues. Deletions cut 8 bases from V and 0 bases from J, with 19 bases between. The germline gives CDR1 PRHDT, CDR2 FYEKMQ (reference sequence). CDR3 residues: CASQPDRLNSNTGELFF. The CDR3 DNA sequence: TGTGCCAGCCAGCCTGACAGATTAAATTCGAACACCGGGGAGCTGTTTTTT.

The V and J genes are TRBV6-6 and TRBJ1-2; 7 nucleotides align to TRBD1. Germline V gene lookup returns CDR1 MNHNY and CDR2 SVGAGI (reference sequence). The V and J ends lost 5 bases and 1 base, in that order; junction bases with no gene match: 1. The CDR3 is 13 residues long. The CDR3 protein is CASSGQVNYGYTF. CDR3 nucleotides: TGTGCCAGCAGTGGACAGGTTAACTATGGCTACACCTTC.

This clone was counted a few times. The rearrangement joins TRBV5-1 to TRBJ1-1; D uncertain. This CDR3 has 15 residues. Trimming pared 1 base from V and 1 base from J, leaving 11 bases between. Germline CDR1 SGHRS, CDR2 YFSETQ. CDR3 residues: CASSLSWEGNTEAFF. The CDR3 nucleotides are TGCGCCAGCAGCTTGAGTTGGGAGGGGAACACTGAAGCTTTCTTT.

This clone was observed a handful of times. This chain links TRBV18 with TRBJ2-5; 7 bases line up with TRBD1. CDR1 and CDR2 from the germline V gene are KGHSH and LQKENI. This CDR3 region has 15 residues. Germline trimming cut 3 bases from V and 7 bases from J; bases unmatched to any gene: 11. The CDR3 reads CASSPIPGQKGTQYF. CDR3 DNA sequence: TGTGCCAGCTCACCTATACCGGGACAGAAGGGGACCCAGTACTTC.